The next 6 T cell receptor beta chains were all read from a single sample in a study of shared clonotypes between healthy human individuals. TCRdb's copy holds only in-frame clones and misses some; the assay was immunoSEQ multiplex PCR. The table records about 680,000 clones, more than 70% of them present only once. Material: memory CD4+ T cells sorted from blood. Regarding subset: CD45RA-negative fraction. The receptors were gathered from a young woman in good health.

The V call is TRBV6-5, the J call TRBJ2-7; D unresolved. Trimming left V 6 bases short and J 6 bases short, with 18 bases between. CDR1 and CDR2 from the germline V gene are MNHEY and SVGAGI. The CDR3 sequence is 14 residues long. As DNA, the CDR3 is TGTGCCAGCAGGATGGGTCGGACGGAATTCGAGCAGTACTTC. This sequence encodes CASRMGRTEFEQYF.

V usage is TRBV11-2 and J usage is TRBJ1-2; TRBD1 aligns across 7 bases. From germline, CDR1 is SGHAT and CDR2 FQNNGV. The CDR3 is 13 amino acids. V dropped 5 bases and J dropped 8; count of bases not matched to a gene: 8. As DNA, the CDR3 is TGTGCCAGCAGCCCTGACAGGGTAGGCGGCTACACCTTC. Translation: CASSPDRVGGYTF. Full variable domain (remainder filled in from reference TRBV11-2 and TRBJ1-2): EAGVAQSPRYKIIEKRQSVAFWCNPISGHATLYWYQQILGQGPKLLIQFQNNGVVDDSQLPKDRFSAERLKGVDSTLKIQPAKLEDSAVYLCASSPDRVGGYTFGSGTRLTVV.

In this sample, this clone turned up once. V gene TRBV7-2 combines with J gene TRBJ2-1, with 12 bases that match TRBD2. Per germline, CDR1 SGHTA and CDR2 FQGNSA. The junction had 8 bases not matched to a gene; V was cut back by 4 bases and J by 10 bases. The length of the CDR3 is 15 residues. CDR3 residues: CASSYQLAGGDEQFF. DNA for the CDR3: TGTGCCAGCAGCTATCAACTAGCGGGGGGCGACGAGCAGTTCTTC.

The chain has TRBV2 and TRBJ2-5; 10 bases agree with TRBD2. V lost 9 bases, J lost 4 bases, and 5 bases stayed unmatched. The CDR3 loop spans 13 amino acids. CDR1 and CDR2 (germline): SNHLY, FYNNEI. CDR3: CARGTSAGETQYF. In DNA form, the CDR3 reads TGTGCCAGGGGGACTAGCGCGGGAGAGACCCAGTACTTC.

J is TRBJ2-5 and V is TRBV25-1; D not resolved. The germline V gene encodes CDR1 MGHDK and CDR2 SYGVNS. Trimming removed 3 bases from V and 4 bases from J, with 21 bases in between. The CDR3 sequence is 17 residues long. The CDR3 region has the DNA TGTGCCAGCAGTGAGAGCAACGGACCTGTAGGCCCAGAGACCCAGTACTTC. It yields the protein CASSESNGPVGPETQYF.

Only one count was recorded for this clone. The chain links TRBV6-1 to TRBJ2-7, with TRBD1 matching 8 bases. V shed 7 bases and J 3 bases; nucleotides not matched to a gene: 8. Germline values: CDR1 MNHNS, CDR2 SASEGT. The CDR3 is 14 amino acids. CDR3 amino acids: CASTTTGVFYEQYF. The CDR3 DNA follows: TGTGCCAGCACCACGACAGGGGTATTCTACGAGCAGTACTTC.